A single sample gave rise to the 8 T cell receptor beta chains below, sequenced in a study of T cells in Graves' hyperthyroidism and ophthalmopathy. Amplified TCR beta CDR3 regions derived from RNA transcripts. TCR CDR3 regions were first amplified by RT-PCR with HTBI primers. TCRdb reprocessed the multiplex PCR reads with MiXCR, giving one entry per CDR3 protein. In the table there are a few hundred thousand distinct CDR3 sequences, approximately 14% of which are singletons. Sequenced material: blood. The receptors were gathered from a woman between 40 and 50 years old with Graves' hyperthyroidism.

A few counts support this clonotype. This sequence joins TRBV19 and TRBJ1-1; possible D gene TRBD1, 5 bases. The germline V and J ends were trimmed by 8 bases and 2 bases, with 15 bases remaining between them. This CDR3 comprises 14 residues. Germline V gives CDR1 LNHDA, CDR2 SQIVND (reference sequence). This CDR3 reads CASYYTGKNTEAFF. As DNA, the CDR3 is TGTGCCAGTTATTATACAGGAAAAAACACTGAAGCTTTCTTT.

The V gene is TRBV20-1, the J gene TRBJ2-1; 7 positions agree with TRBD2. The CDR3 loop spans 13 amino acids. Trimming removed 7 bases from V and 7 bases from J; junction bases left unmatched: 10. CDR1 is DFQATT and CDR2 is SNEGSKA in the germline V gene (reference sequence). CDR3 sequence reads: CSGRPAGVNEQFF. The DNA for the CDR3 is TGCAGTGGCAGGCCCGCGGGAGTTAATGAGCAGTTCTTC.

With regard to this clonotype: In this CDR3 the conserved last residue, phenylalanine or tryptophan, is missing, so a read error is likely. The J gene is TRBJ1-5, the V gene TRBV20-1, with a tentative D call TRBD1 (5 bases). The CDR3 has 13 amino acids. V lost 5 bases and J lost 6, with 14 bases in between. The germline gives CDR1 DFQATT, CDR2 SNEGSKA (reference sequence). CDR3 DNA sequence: TGCAGTGCTCCCGTGGGGGTCAGTCAGCCCCAGCATCTT. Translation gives CSAPVGVSQPQHL.

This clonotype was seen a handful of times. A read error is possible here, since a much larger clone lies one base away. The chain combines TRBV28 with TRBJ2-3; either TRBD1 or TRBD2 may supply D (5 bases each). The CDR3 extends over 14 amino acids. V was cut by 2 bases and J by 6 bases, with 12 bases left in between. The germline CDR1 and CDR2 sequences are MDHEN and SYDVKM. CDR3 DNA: TGTGCCAGCAGTTTAATGGGGGAGCTTGATACGCAGTATTTT. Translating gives CASSLMGELDTQYF. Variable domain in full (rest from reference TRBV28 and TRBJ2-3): DVKVTQSSRYLVKRTGEKVFLECVQDMDHENMFWYRQDPGLGLRLIYFSYDVKMKEKGDIPEGYSVSREKKERFSLILESASTNQTSMYLCASSLMGELDTQYFGPGTRLTVL.

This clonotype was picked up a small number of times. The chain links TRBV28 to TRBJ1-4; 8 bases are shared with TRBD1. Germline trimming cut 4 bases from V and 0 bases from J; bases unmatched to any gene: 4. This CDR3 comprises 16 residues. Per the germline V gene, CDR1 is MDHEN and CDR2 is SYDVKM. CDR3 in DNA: TGTGCCAGCAGTTCTCCAGGGGGCGCAACTAATGAAAAACTGTTTTTT. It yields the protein CASSSPGGATNEKLFF. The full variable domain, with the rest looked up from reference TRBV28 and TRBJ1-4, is DVKVTQSSRYLVKRTGEKVFLECVQDMDHENMFWYRQDPGLGLRLIYFSYDVKMKEKGDIPEGYSVSREKKERFSLILESASTNQTSMYLCASSSPGGATNEKLFFGSGTQLSVL.

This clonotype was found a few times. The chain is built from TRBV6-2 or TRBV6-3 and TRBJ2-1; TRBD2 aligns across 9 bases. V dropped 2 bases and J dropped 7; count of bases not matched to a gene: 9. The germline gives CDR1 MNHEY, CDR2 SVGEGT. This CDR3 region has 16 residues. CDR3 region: CASSYPLAGMGNEQFF. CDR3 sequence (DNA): TGTGCCAGCAGTTACCCGCTAGCGGGAATGGGTAATGAGCAGTTCTTC.

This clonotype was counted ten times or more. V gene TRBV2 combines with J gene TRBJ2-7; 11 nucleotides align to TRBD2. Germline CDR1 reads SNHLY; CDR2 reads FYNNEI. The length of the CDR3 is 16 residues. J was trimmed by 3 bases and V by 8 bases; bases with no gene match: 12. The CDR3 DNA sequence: TGTGCCAGCTATATAGCGGGAGGGCCATCGGGCTACGAGCAGTACTTC. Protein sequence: CASYIAGGPSGYEQYF.

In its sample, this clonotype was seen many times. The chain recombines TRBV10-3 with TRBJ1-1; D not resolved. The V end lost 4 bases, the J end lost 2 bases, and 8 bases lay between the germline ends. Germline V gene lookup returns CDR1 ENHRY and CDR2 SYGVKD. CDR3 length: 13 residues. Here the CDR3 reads CAISAETNTEAFF. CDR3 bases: TGTGCCATCAGTGCTGAAACTAACACTGAAGCTTTCTTT.